These T cell receptor beta chains were read from a single sample in a study of T cell responses to AZD1222 COVID-19 vaccine. The repertoire was sequenced with immunoSEQ multiplex PCR; TCRdb's copy has only in-frame clones and lacks some. Among under 150,000 clones listed, 85% to 95% were seen once. The material sequenced was peripheral blood, taken on day 0 of AZD1222 vaccination. The receptors come from an adult in good health. Both conserved end residues are trimmed from each CDR3. The order of the fields is V gene, J gene, CDR3 protein.

TRBV30,TRBJ1-4,AWKGALNEKLF
TRBV5-1,TRBJ1-6,ASSLEESGTTNSPLH
TRBV19,TRBJ1-2,ASSSGGVSNYGYT
TRBV30,TRBJ1-4,AWSAPQGPTNEKLF
TRBV10-3,TRBJ2-3,AIGKRGGLGDTQY
TRBV18,TRBJ2-5,ASSPPGQYQETQY
TRBV9,TRBJ2-1,ASSVGASGGTNEQF
TRBV5-5,TRBJ1-1,ASSLMTVSTEAF
TRBV20-1,TRBJ2-7,SATRIYEQY
TRBV10-3,TRBJ2-3,AISNGDISTDTQY
TRBV19,TRBJ2-7,ASSISGISYEQY
TRBV6-2/TRBV6-3,TRBJ2-7,ASSRRGSSYEQY
TRBV11-2,TRBJ2-5,ASSGGVRETQY
TRBV5-4,TRBJ1-2,ASSQGQGLPNYGYT
TRBV5-6,TRBJ2-2,ASSGRTGWSGELF
TRBV11-3,TRBJ2-1,ASSLDSHEQF
TRBV18,TRBJ1-3,ASSASSSGNTIY
TRBV6-2/TRBV6-3,TRBJ1-5,ASSYFGQGIQPQH
TRBV6-2/TRBV6-3,TRBJ2-7,ASSYLEGSHEQY
TRBV2,TRBJ2-7,ASSETSYEQY
TRBV6-1,TRBJ1-2,ASSEFLDRAGGYT
TRBV7-9,TRBJ1-2,ASSFSGLGYT